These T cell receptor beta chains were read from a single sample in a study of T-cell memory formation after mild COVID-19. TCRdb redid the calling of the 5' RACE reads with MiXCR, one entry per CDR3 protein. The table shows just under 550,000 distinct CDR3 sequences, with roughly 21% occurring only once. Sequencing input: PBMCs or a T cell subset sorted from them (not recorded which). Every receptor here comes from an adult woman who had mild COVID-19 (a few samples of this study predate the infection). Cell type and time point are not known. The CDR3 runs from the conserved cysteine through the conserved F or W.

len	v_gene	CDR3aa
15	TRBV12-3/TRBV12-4	CASSPSREVSTEAFF
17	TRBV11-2	CASSEGLAGARTGELFF
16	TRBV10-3	CAISERLAGSYNEQFF
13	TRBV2	CASSTSAFYGYTF
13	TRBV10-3	CAISGDVSYEQYF
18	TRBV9	CASSVDPRTGINTGELFF
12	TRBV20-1	CSARVDYQPQHF
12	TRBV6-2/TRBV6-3	CASGLAGVEQFF
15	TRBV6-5	CASSYARGSTYEQYF
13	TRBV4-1	CASSQEGRHTIYF
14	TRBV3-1	CASSHSGGENEQFF
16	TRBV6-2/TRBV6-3	CASSPPGLAYTGELFF
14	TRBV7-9	CASSWGVEDYEQYF
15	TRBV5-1	CASTLGTGGSGELFF
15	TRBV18	CASSPRPQGDYGYTF
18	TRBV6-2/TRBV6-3	CASSLAGGRTANTGELFF
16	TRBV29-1	CSVVYVLAGGGNEQFF
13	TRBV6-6	CASTSGQHYGYTF
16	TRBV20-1	CSARDFRTGDSYGYTF
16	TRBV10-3	CAISARQGEVRSPLHF
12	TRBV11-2	CASSQVGGAQHF
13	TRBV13	CASSWTGGPEQFF
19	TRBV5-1	CASSLEGQVLSSGANVLTF
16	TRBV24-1	CATSDGGTGLHQPQHF
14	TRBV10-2	CASRQGGGNQPQHF
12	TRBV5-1	CASSLQSDTQYF
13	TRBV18	CASSGTSGLTGDF
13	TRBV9	CASSVESGDTQYF
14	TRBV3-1	CASSRGAATDTQYF
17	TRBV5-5	CASSLAPLAGFYNEQFF
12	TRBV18	CASSPMGQLKYF
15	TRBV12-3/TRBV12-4	CASSASDRDVSPLHF
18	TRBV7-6	CASSLASGGPSSYNEQFF
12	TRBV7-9	CASTRGTGELFF
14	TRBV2	CASSDGGSNQPQHF
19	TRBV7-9	CASSSPLGLAGSAGTEQFF
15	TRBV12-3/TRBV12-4	CASSFDSFGEETQYF
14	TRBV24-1	CATSDSRRKGGYTF
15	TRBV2	CASSERGISYNEQFF
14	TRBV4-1	CASSRSTGGDEAFF
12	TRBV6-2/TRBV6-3	CASSYSTSALRF
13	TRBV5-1	CATRPAGDYEQYF
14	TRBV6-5	CASSYSSGWETQYF
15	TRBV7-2	CASSINSGYTDTQYF
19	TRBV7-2	CASSLTDTLGLAGVYEQFF
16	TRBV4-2	CASSQERGSGDYGYTF
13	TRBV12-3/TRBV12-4	CASRGGANQPQHF
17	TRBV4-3	CASSQVIGTPSSYEQYF
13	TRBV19	CASSMRYREKLFF
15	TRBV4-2	CASSHTSGGRYEQYF
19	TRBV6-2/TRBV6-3	CASSYHVRQGDRGYGEQFF
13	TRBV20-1	CSARPGQGVGYTF
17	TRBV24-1	CATSEPRLAGTYNEQFF